The sequence of this T cell receptor beta chain was determined in a study of radiotherapy plus CTLA-4 blockade in lung cancer. Study-level findings and limits: Among blood TCR repertoires after radiotherapy plus ipilimumab, tumor-derived clones expanded.

The CDR3 spans 14 residues. Deletions cut 0 bases from V and 6 bases from J, with 9 bases between. Germline CDR1 is ENHRY and CDR2 is SYGVKD. Sequenced by immunoSEQ multiplex PCR; TCRdb stores in-frame clones only, minus some. Among around 56,000 clones listed, more than 60% were seen once. Comments on this clone: Its antigen is as yet unknown.

The sequencing here drew on peripheral blood, taken from a patient treated with radiotherapy plus ipilimumab. The chain joins TRBV10-3 to TRBJ1-5, with D maybe TRBD1 (5 bases). The sequence was obtained from a human donor with non-small cell lung cancer who had a complete response to radiotherapy plus ipilimumab. The CDR3 DNA reads TGTGCCATCAGTGAGTCGGGGGGGGGTCAGCCCCAGCATTTT. Translation gives CAISESGGGQPQHF.